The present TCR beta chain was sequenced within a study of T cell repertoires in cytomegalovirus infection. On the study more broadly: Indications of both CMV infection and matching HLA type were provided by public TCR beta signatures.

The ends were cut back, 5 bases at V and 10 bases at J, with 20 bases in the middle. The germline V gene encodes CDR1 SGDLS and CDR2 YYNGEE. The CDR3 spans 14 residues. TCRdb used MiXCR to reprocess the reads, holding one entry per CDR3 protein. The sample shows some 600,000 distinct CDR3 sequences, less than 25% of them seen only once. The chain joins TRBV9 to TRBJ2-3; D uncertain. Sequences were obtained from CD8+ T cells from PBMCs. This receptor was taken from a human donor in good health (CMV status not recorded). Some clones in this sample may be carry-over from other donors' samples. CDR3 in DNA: TGTGCCAGCAGGGATGGATATGGCTCCTCTGCGCAGTATTTT. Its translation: CASRDGYGSSAQYF.